This entry is about one T cell receptor (beta chain). The protocol was immunoSEQ multiplex PCR, while the TCRdb copy is restricted to in-frame clones and leaves out a portion. Here the sample spans some 110,000 clones, around 76% being singletons. This sample stems from a study of blood T cell repertoires in COVID-19. V lost 5 bases to trimming and J lost 6 bases; unmatched junction nucleotides: 9. Germline-derived CDR1 and CDR2 are SGDLS and YYNGEE. The length of the CDR3 is 14 residues. The sample taken for sequencing was peripheral blood. J is TRBJ2-7 and V is TRBV9; the match to TRBD2 covers 9 bases. The sequence was collected from a man older than 75 with COVID-19, enrolled during active disease. The CDR3 here is CASSPHGAGGEQYF. The CDR3 DNA is TGTGCCAGCAGTCCTCATGGAGCGGGAGGCGAGCAGTACTTC. Drawing the rest from reference TRBV9 and TRBJ2-7, the complete variable domain is DSGVTQTPKHLITATGQRVTLRCSPRSGDLSVYWYQQSLDQGLQFLIQYYNGEERAKGNILERFSAQQFPDLHSELNLSSLELGDSALYFCASSPHGAGGEQYFGPGTRLTVT.